These 18 T cell receptor beta chains were all obtained from the same sample, sequenced in a study of T-cell memory formation after mild COVID-19. TCRdb processed the 5' RACE reads anew with MiXCR; each CDR3 protein has one entry. The data contain under 650,000 distinct CDR3 sequences, roughly 18% of them singletons. The specimen was PBMCs or a T cell subset sorted from them (not recorded which). The receptor set was obtained from an adult woman who had mild COVID-19 (a few samples of this study predate the infection). Cell type and time point are not known.

A few counts support this clonotype. The rearrangement links TRBV7-2 to TRBJ1-5; unclear D gene. Germline loops: CDR1 SGHTA, CDR2 FQGNSA. The CDR3 consists of 18 residues. V was pared by 2 bases and J by 0 bases, with 17 bases between. The CDR3 region is CASSLSVGRRNSNQPQHF. CDR3 DNA sequence: TGTGCCAGCAGCTTATCCGTGGGCAGGAGGAATAGCAATCAGCCCCAGCATTTT.

This clonotype appeared many times. The chain employs TRBV7-2 and TRBJ2-2, with D tentatively TRBD2 (6 bases). V dropped 4 bases and J dropped 1 base, with 25 bases sitting between them. Germline assignment: CDR1 SGHTA and CDR2 FQGNSA. The CDR3 is made up of 20 amino acids. CDR3 region: CASSSLAIDSLGRNTGELFF. The CDR3 DNA reads as TGTGCCAGCAGCTCCCTAGCGATTGACAGCCTCGGGCGGAACACCGGGGAGCTGTTTTTT.

This clonotype was observed a few times. As DNA, the CDR3 is TGCGCCAGCAGCCAAGGAAGGTCCGGGGAGCTGTTTTTT. Translation: CASSQGRSGELFF. The chain is built from TRBV4-3 and TRBJ2-2; D ambiguous. CDR1 is LGHNA and CDR2 is YSLEER in the germline V gene. The CDR3 has 13 amino acids. Trimming left V 1 base short and J 6 bases short, with 6 bases between.

The rearrangement links TRBV25-1 to TRBJ1-5, with a possible D match to TRBD1 (6 bases). The CDR3 contains 15 residues. Per germline, CDR1 MGHDK and CDR2 SYGVNS. The V end was cut by 3 bases, the J end by 2 bases, with 11 bases between. The CDR3 protein is CASSDGGLGNQPQHF. In nucleotides, the CDR3 is TGTGCCAGCAGTGATGGGGGCCTGGGCAATCAGCCCCAGCATTTT.

The chain recombines TRBV12-3 or TRBV12-4 with TRBJ2-2; 8 bases map to TRBD1. Unmatched junction bases numbered 5, after V lost 3 bases and J lost 2 bases. The CDR3 loop spans 16 amino acids. CDR3 loop: CASSFWTGRNTGELFF. CDR3 nucleotides: TGTGCCAGCAGTTTTTGGACAGGGCGTAACACCGGGGAGCTGTTTTTT.

This clonotype was observed a handful of times. The chain uses TRBV7-6 and TRBJ1-4, with 9 positions matching TRBD1. CDR1 and CDR2 (germline): SGHVS, FNYEAQ. J gave up 5 bases and V 7 bases, and 5 bases lay outside the gene matches. This CDR3 contains 14 residues. The CDR3 nucleotides read TGTGCCAGCACCGCGACAGGGGGGAATGAAAAACTGTTTTTT. This gives the protein CASTATGGNEKLFF.

The J gene is TRBJ2-7, the V gene TRBV4-1; the match to TRBD1 covers 7 bases. The J segment lost 0 bases and the V segment lost 1 base, leaving 3 bases of the junction unmatched. The CDR3 runs 15 residues. CDR1 is MGHRA and CDR2 is YSYEKL in the germline V gene. CDR3 region: CASSQGGQSSYEQYF. The CDR3 nucleotides read TGCGCCAGCAGCCAAGGGGGACAGAGCTCCTACGAGCAGTACTTC.

The chain recombines TRBV5-6 with TRBJ2-1; TRBD2 matches at 7 bases. Germline V gene sequence: CDR1 SGHDT, CDR2 YYEEEE. The CDR3 is made up of 15 amino acids. The ends lost 2 bases at V and 5 bases at J; junction bases unmatched: 7. The CDR3 DNA reads TGTGCCAGCAGCTTCCCCGGGGGGTCTCACAATGAGCAGTTCTTC. It translates to CASSFPGGSHNEQFF.

In this sample, this clonotype turned up a few times. This rearrangement joins TRBV20-1 to TRBJ1-4; 7 bases are a match to TRBD1. Trimming removed 3 bases from V and 8 bases from J; junction bases left unmatched: 9. The germline CDR1 and CDR2 sequences are DFQATT and SNEGSKA (reference sequence). The CDR3 is 14 residues long. The CDR3 nucleotides are TGCAGTGCTAGCCAGGGGGGAACGTGGGAAAAACTGTTTTTT. It yields the protein CSASQGGTWEKLFF.

This clonotype was found a few times. The chain is built from TRBV7-9 and TRBJ2-7; 9 bases are shared with TRBD1. The germline gives CDR1 SEHNR, CDR2 FQNEAQ (reference sequence). Trimming cost V 5 bases and J 5 bases; bases outside gene matches: 7. This CDR3 spans 14 amino acids. The CDR3 region has the DNA TGTGCCAGCAGCGACAGGGGGTCAGGCGACGAGCAGTACTTC. Its translation: CASSDRGSGDEQYF.

This clonotype was detected many times. V usage is TRBV10-3 and J usage is TRBJ2-7, with 9 positions matching TRBD1. The germline gives CDR1 ENHRY, CDR2 SYGVKD. The ends lost 6 bases at V and 3 bases at J; junction bases unmatched: 9. CDR3 length: 15 amino acids. CDR3 nucleotide sequence: TGTGCCATCAGCGATCGCTTGACAGGGGGCTACGAGCAGTACTTC. Translation gives CAISDRLTGGYEQYF.

The V call is TRBV5-1, the J call TRBJ2-1, with TRBD2 matching 9 bases. The length of the CDR3 is 16 residues. Germline trimming cut 4 bases from V and 5 bases from J; bases unmatched to any gene: 10. The germline gives CDR1 SGHRS, CDR2 YFSETQ. CDR3 region: CASSLRVVAGDNEQFF. The CDR3 nucleotides are TGCGCCAGCAGCCTACGAGTTGTAGCGGGAGACAATGAGCAGTTCTTC. The whole variable domain, remainder taken from reference TRBV5-1 and TRBJ2-1, is KAGVTQTPRYLIKTRGQQVTLSCSPISGHRSVSWYQQTPGQGLQFLFEYFSETQRNKGNFPGRFSGRQFSNSRSEMNVSTLELGDSALYLCASSLRVVAGDNEQFFGPGTRLTVL.

The CDR3 is CASSSRGLSSHEQFF. The DNA of the CDR3 is TGTGCCAGCAGCTCCAGGGGATTGTCTAGCCATGAGCAGTTCTTC. The chain combines TRBV2 with TRBJ2-1; D possibly corresponds to TRBD1 (6 bases). Germline V gene lookup returns CDR1 SNHLY and CDR2 FYNNEI. CDR3 length: 15 residues. Trimming removed 6 bases at V and 8 bases at J, with 20 bases between.

This chain uses TRBV7-9 with TRBJ1-2, with TRBD1 matching 7 bases. The length of the CDR3 is 16 residues. The J segment lost 4 bases and the V segment lost 5 bases, leaving 13 bases of the junction unmatched. Germline V lookup: CDR1 SEHNR, CDR2 FQNEAQ (reference sequence). This CDR3 reads CASSQGGRQGGYGYTF. The CDR3 bases are TGTGCCAGCAGCCAGGGAGGGCGACAGGGAGGCTATGGCTACACCTTC.

The sample holds a few counts of this clonotype. The rearrangement uses TRBV9 and TRBJ2-3, with D possibly matching TRBD1 (6 bases). V lost 3 bases, J lost 2 bases, and 19 bases lay in between. The CDR3 extends over 17 amino acids. Germline V gene sequence: CDR1 SGDLS, CDR2 YYNGEE. CDR3 region: CASSAARITGNTDTQYF. CDR3 sequence (DNA): TGTGCCAGCAGCGCAGCCAGGATCACAGGGAACACAGATACGCAGTATTTT.

The chain links TRBV7-3 to TRBJ2-7; D perhaps matches TRBD1 (6 bases). This CDR3 region has 13 residues. V dropped 3 bases and J dropped 5 bases, with 11 bases sitting between them. The V gene's germline CDR1 is SGHTA and CDR2 FQGTGA. The CDR3 loop reads CASSLRAGDEQYF. The CDR3 DNA sequence: TGTGCCAGCAGCTTGCGGGCAGGGGACGAGCAGTACTTC.

This clonotype was recorded a few times. The chain couples TRBV10-3 to TRBJ2-3, with TRBD2 identical over 8 bases. Germline lookup yields CDR1 ENHRY and CDR2 SYGVKD. This CDR3 contains 17 residues. V was clipped by 4 bases and J by 1 base; unmatched bases: 10. As DNA, the CDR3 is TGTGCCATCAGTGGTCGGGTAGTGCGGGAGGGCACAGATACGCAGTATTTT. It translates to CAISGRVVREGTDTQYF.

The J gene is TRBJ2-7, the V gene TRBV6-2 or TRBV6-3; tentatively, D is TRBD2 (5 bases). The germline gives CDR1 MNHEY, CDR2 SVGEGT. CDR3 length: 14 amino acids. The CDR3 region is CAGRREGRSYEQYF. The CDR3 DNA sequence: TGTGCGGGCAGAAGAGAGGGCAGGAGCTACGAGCAGTACTTC.